This T cell receptor (beta chain) was captured in a study of CD8 T cells in ankylosing spondylitis. Study observations and caveats: From matched ankylosing spondylitis synovial fluid, disease-linked clones were reportedly recovered at significantly enriched levels. There was a TCR beta motif, made of several highly homologous variants, that appeared characteristic of ankylosing spondylitis blood. Clones that were linked to disease were CD8+ and were relatively rare in peripheral blood.

Germline assignment: CDR1 SEHNR and CDR2 FQNEAQ (reference sequence). J lost 2 bases, V lost 4 bases, and 9 bases had no gene match. CDR3 length equals 17 residues. TCRdb called the 5' RACE reads again in MiXCR, with one record for every CDR3 protein. Altogether about 150,000 distinct CDR3 sequences are present, about an eighth being singletons, with the ten largest covering around 4.1%. This clonotype was seen ten or more times. What it binds is not known. The sequence came from a female donor with ankylosing spondylitis or in good health (not recorded which). Material: blood, either unsorted or a sorted T cell fraction (not recorded which). The rearrangement links TRBV7-9 to TRBJ1-3; 9 nucleotides match TRBD1. The CDR3 DNA follows: TGTGCCAGCAGCTCCAACAGCAACAGGGGGCCTGGAAACACCATATATTTT. Encoded protein: CASSSNSNRGPGNTIYF. Supplemented by reference TRBV7-9 and TRBJ1-3, the full variable domain reads DTGVSQNPRHKITKRGQNVTFRCDPISEHNRLYWYRQTLGQGPEFLTYFQNEAQLEKSRLLSDRFSAERPKGSFSTLEIQRTEQGDSAMYLCASSSNSNRGPGNTIYFGEGSWLTVV.